This T cell receptor (beta chain) derives from a study of beta chain features in type 1 diabetes. This clone was seen more than once but under ten times. The CDR3 runs to 15 residues. Looked up from germline, CDR1 is SGHAT and CDR2 is FQNNGV. V lost 5 bases, J lost 5 bases, and 19 bases lay in between. The study reverse transcribed the entire isolated RNA, so it sequenced expressed TCRB transcripts. The study sequenced naive, central memory and regulatory T cell samples to an average of approximately 4 million reads. Assay: immunoSEQ multiplex PCR; the TCRdb copy retains only in-frame clones and omits some. This sample has hundreds of thousands of clones, with 15% to 19% found just once.

The TCR originated in a man younger than 35 in good health. The sequencing sample was made of naive CD4+ T cells from blood. V is TRBV11-2 and J is TRBJ2-7; D possibly matches TRBD1 or TRBD2 (5 bases each). In nucleotides, the CDR3 is TGTGCCAGCAGCCCTCTGAGGGGTGCTAGGAACGAGCAGTACTTC. Its translation: CASSPLRGARNEQYF.